The 32 T cell receptor beta chains listed next were all sequenced from one sample in a study of CXCR3-negative and CXCR3-positive naive CD8 T cells. UMI-tagged TRB cDNA libraries were built via 5' RACE. No DNA is given; TCRdb re-called the 5' RACE reads and lists each CDR3 protein once. Recorded for this sample: about 5,300 distinct CDR3 sequences. Findings of the study overall: CXCR3-negative naive cells had less hydrophobic TRB CDR3s than did CXCR3-positive naive cells.

These receptors are not linked to any known antigen. Sequenced sample: naive CXCR3+ CD8+ T cells from blood. This sample's subset: CD45RO-CCR7+CD27+CD95- naive CD8+ T cells expressing CXCR3 (TNR3+). All receptors derive from a human donor in good health. Some clones in this sample may be carry-over from other donors' samples.

The V and J genes are TRBV25-1 and TRBJ2-7; TCRdb indicates TRBD1, and absent DNA this call remains unverified. The CDR3 has 14 amino acids. Germline CDR1 MGHDK, CDR2 SYGVNS. The CDR3 spells CASSESTGGYEQYF.

This clonotype is classed as medium-sized by frequency. The rearrangement uses TRBV29-1 and TRBJ2-4; TCRdb proposes TRBD2, but this gene call is untestable without DNA. The CDR3 has 15 residues. Germline CDR1 SQVTM, CDR2 ANQGSEA. CDR3 in amino acids: CSVVGLADAKNIQYF. Full variable domain (outside the CDR3, taken from reference TRBV29-1 and TRBJ2-4): SAVISQKPSRDICQRGTSLTIQCQVDSQVTMMFWYRQQPGQSLTLIATANQGSEATYESGFVIDKFPISRPNLTFSTLTVSNMSPEDSSIYLCSVVGLADAKNIQYFGAGTRLSVL.

Measured by frequency, this clonotype is medium-sized (0.01 to 0.1%). The chain employs TRBV4-1 and TRBJ2-5; no DNA is available, so the TRBD1 call from TCRdb remains unchecked. CDR1 and CDR2 (germline): MGHRA, YSYEKL. This CDR3 spans 15 amino acids. The CDR3 spells CASSQTSDRGETQYF.

The genes are TRBV20-1 and TRBJ1-5; the D call from TCRdb, TRBD1, cannot be confirmed without DNA. CDR1 DFQATT and CDR2 SNEGSKA come from the germline V gene (reference sequence). This CDR3 region has 15 residues. The CDR3 sequence is CSARVEGQGAQPQHF.

This rearrangement joins TRBV3-1 to TRBJ2-3; TCRdb's D call of TRBD1 is untestable without DNA. Germline CDR1 LGHDT, CDR2 YNNKEL (reference sequence). The CDR3 extends over 15 amino acids. The CDR3 is CASSQDEGLTDTQYF.

V usage is TRBV4-3 and J usage is TRBJ1-2; as DNA is missing, the TRBD1 call by TCRdb cannot be tested. The CDR3 covers 14 residues. Germline CDR1 LGHNA, CDR2 YSLEER. CDR3 region: CASSQDRDRRDYTF.

This chain links TRBV5-1 with TRBJ2-7. The CDR3 is 13 amino acids. Germline-derived CDR1 and CDR2 are SGHRS and YFSETQ. The CDR3: CASSSILRGEQYF.

V gene TRBV29-1 combines with J gene TRBJ2-3; lacking DNA, the TRBD2 call made by TCRdb goes unchecked. This CDR3 has 15 residues. In germline, CDR1 is SQVTM, CDR2 ANQGSEA. The CDR3 spells CSVHRTSGGTDTQYF.

The CDR3 reads CASSLIPDRDYEQYF. The J gene is TRBJ2-7, the V gene TRBV7-9; the D call from TCRdb, TRBD1, cannot be confirmed without DNA. This CDR3 has 15 residues. The germline CDR1 and CDR2 sequences are SEHNR and FQNEAQ (reference sequence).

The chain joins TRBV27 to TRBJ2-1; TCRdb's D call of TRBD1 is untestable without DNA. The CDR3 length is 15 residues. CDR1 MNHEY and CDR2 SMNVEV come from the germline V gene (reference sequence). CDR3 sequence reads: CASSLSRGIYNEQFF.

The chain has TRBV10-3 and TRBJ2-7; TCRdb reports TRBD2, a call that lacks DNA to check it against. CDR1 is ENHRY, CDR2 SYGVKD, per germline. The CDR3 consists of 15 residues. This CDR3 is CAISESGLAALAGIF.

The genes are TRBV7-9 and TRBJ2-5. This CDR3 is 14 amino acids long. Germline values: CDR1 SEHNR, CDR2 FQNEAQ (reference sequence). CDR3 sequence reads: CASSMAGGEETQYF.

This chain uses TRBV7-9 with TRBJ2-7; the D call of TRBD1 rests on TCRdb alone, since no DNA is present to check it. Germline CDR1 reads SEHNR; CDR2 reads FQNEAQ (reference sequence). The CDR3 runs 11 residues. The CDR3 reads CAFRNQGEQYF.

V gene TRBV6-2 or TRBV6-3 combines with J gene TRBJ2-2; TCRdb's D call of TRBD1 is untestable without DNA. In germline, CDR1 is MNHEY, CDR2 SVGEGT. The CDR3 is 15 amino acids. The CDR3 protein is CASSAGTGVTGELFF.

This chain connects TRBV11-1 to TRBJ2-2; without DNA, the TCRdb call of TRBD2 cannot be checked. Germline CDR1 is SGHAT and CDR2 is FQDESV (reference sequence). This CDR3 comprises 12 residues. CDR3 sequence reads: CASSPRPGELFF.

In terms of frequency, this clonotype is medium-sized. The chain employs TRBV5-1 and TRBJ2-1; absent DNA, TCRdb's TRBD2 call cannot be checked. The CDR3 spans 17 residues. Germline values: CDR1 SGHRS, CDR2 YFSETQ. The chain's CDR3 is CASSPQKESGVPNEQFF.

This rearrangement joins TRBV15 to TRBJ2-7; TCRdb returns TRBD1, unconfirmable since there is no DNA. The CDR3 loop spans 15 amino acids. The germline V gene has CDR1 LNHNV and CDR2 YYDKDF (reference sequence). The CDR3: CATSREADTLAEQYF.

J is TRBJ2-3 and V is TRBV6-2 or TRBV6-3; there is no DNA to check the TCRdb D call of TRBD1. Germline-derived CDR1 and CDR2 are MNHEY and SVGEGT. The CDR3 totals 14 residues. CDR3 protein: CASSPGTSTDTQYF.

The V gene is TRBV19, the J gene TRBJ1-1. Germline CDR1 reads LNHDA; CDR2 reads SQIVND (reference sequence). This CDR3 spans 13 amino acids. Here the CDR3 reads CASSILGNTEAFF. The variable domain in full, with the rest retrieved from reference TRBV19 and TRBJ1-1, is DGGITQSPKYLFRKEGQNVTLSCEQNLNHDAMYWYRQDPGQGLRLIYYSQIVNDFQKGDIAEGYSVSREKKESFPLTVTSAQKNPTAFYLCASSILGNTEAFFGQGTRLTVV.

The chain is built from TRBV5-6 and TRBJ2-1; TCRdb's D call, TRBD2, is unchecked because there is no DNA. CDR3 length: 12 amino acids. Germline V gives CDR1 SGHDT, CDR2 YYEEEE. CDR3 region: CASRAGNNEQFF. The full variable domain, in which reference TRBV5-6 and TRBJ2-1 provide the parts outside the CDR3, is DAGVTQSPTHLIKTRGQQVTLRCSPKSGHDTVSWYQQALGQGPQFIFQYYEEEERQRGNFPDRFSGHQFPNYSSELNVNALLLGDSALYLCASRAGNNEQFFGPGTRLTVL.

The chain links TRBV29-1 to TRBJ2-5; TCRdb outputs TRBD1, but without DNA this stays unchecked. This CDR3 has 14 residues. Germline V gene data show CDR1 as SQVTM and CDR2 as ANQGSEA. The CDR3 sequence: CSAWDSLFQETQYF.

This clonotype shows up as medium-sized by frequency. The chain joins TRBV20-1 to TRBJ2-3; TCRdb's assignment of TRBD1 cannot be checked, as there is no DNA. Germline loops: CDR1 DFQATT, CDR2 SNEGSKA (reference sequence). CDR3 size: 15 residues. The CDR3 here is CSANRDRERPDTQYF.

This clonotype is classed as medium-sized (0.01 to 0.1%) by frequency. This chain connects TRBV20-1 to TRBJ2-5; TCRdb indicates TRBD1, and absent DNA this call remains unverified. The CDR3 contains 14 residues. The germline V gene encodes CDR1 DFQATT and CDR2 SNEGSKA (reference sequence). The CDR3 region is CSARDDWGEETQYF.

V and J are TRBV20-1 and TRBJ2-7; TCRdb picks TRBD1, but there is no DNA to check that call. This CDR3 spans 15 amino acids. Per the germline V gene, CDR1 is DFQATT and CDR2 is SNEGSKA (reference sequence). The chain's CDR3 is CSARDLERPAYEQYF.

The chain couples TRBV7-2 to TRBJ2-5. The CDR3 length is 14 residues. Germline CDR1 reads SGHTA; CDR2 reads FQGNSA. CDR3 protein: CASSLAAIQETQYF.

V usage is TRBV7-2 and J usage is TRBJ1-1. Germline CDR1 and CDR2: SGHTA and FQGNSA. The CDR3 spans 18 residues. CDR3 protein: CASSLVELSSWRNTEAFF.

The chain joins TRBV29-1 to TRBJ1-1. The germline CDR1 and CDR2 sequences are SQVTM and ANQGSEA. This CDR3 contains 12 residues. CDR3 region: CSVDLEASEAFF.

V gene TRBV29-1 combines with J gene TRBJ1-2. The CDR3 length is 13 residues. Germline CDR1 SQVTM, CDR2 ANQGSEA. This CDR3 reads CSVDAVGSLGYTF. The entire variable domain, with the rest obtained from reference TRBV29-1 and TRBJ1-2, is as follows: SAVISQKPSRDICQRGTSLTIQCQVDSQVTMMFWYRQQPGQSLTLIATANQGSEATYESGFVIDKFPISRPNLTFSTLTVSNMSPEDSSIYLCSVDAVGSLGYTFGSGTRLTVV.

V gene TRBV25-1 combines with J gene TRBJ2-2; TCRdb's D call, TRBD1, is unchecked because there is no DNA. CDR1 is MGHDK, CDR2 SYGVNS, per germline. The CDR3 consists of 17 residues. The CDR3 is CASSEYFGGLNTGELFF. Variable domain in full (rest from reference TRBV25-1 and TRBJ2-2): EADIYQTPRYLVIGTGKKITLECSQTMGHDKMYWYQQDPGMELHLIHYSYGVNSTEKGDLSSESTVSRIRTEHFPLTLESARPSHTSQYLCASSEYFGGLNTGELFFGEGSRLTVL.

CDR3 residues: CASSLAAGYPEAFF. The rearrangement uses TRBV12-3 or TRBV12-4 and TRBJ1-1. The CDR3 consists of 14 residues.

V is TRBV10-2 and J is TRBJ2-1; TCRdb gives TRBD2 as the D gene, but with no DNA this cannot be confirmed. Germline CDR1 WSHSY, CDR2 SAAADI. The CDR3 length is 13 residues. The CDR3 sequence is CASRGSGGDEQFF.

V is TRBV7-9 and J is TRBJ1-3; the TCRdb call, TRBD1, lacks DNA for checking. Germline CDR1 SEHNR, CDR2 FQNEAQ (reference sequence). The CDR3 sequence is 14 residues long. Here the CDR3 reads CASSSRQGGNTIYF.